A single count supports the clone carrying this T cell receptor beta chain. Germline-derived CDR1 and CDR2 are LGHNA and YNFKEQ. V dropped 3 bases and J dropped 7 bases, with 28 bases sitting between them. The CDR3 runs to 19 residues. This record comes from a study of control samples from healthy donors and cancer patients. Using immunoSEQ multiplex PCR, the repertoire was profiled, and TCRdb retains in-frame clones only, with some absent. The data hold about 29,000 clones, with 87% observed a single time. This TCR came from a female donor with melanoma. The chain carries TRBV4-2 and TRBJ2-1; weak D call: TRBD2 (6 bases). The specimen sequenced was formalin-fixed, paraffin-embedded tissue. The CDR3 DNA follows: TGTGCCAGCAGCCAGGCTCTAATGGAGTGGGAGGAAGCTACAAATGAGCAGTTCTTC. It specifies CASSQALMEWEEATNEQFF.